The T cell receptor (beta chain) under discussion was sequenced for a study of tissue T cells after allogeneic stem cell transplantation. Whole-study results and caveats: Blood and spleen captured only part of the tissue TCR repertoire. Few T cell clones were shared across patients, but motif clusters showed tissue-specific shared signatures.

Method: immunoSEQ multiplex PCR; TCRdb's copy keeps in-frame clones and lacks some. The data show approximately 6,500 clones, 55% to 65% seen once. A note on this clone: Its specificity is not known.

Between the trimmed V and J ends, which lost 6 bases and 2 bases, there was a span of 11 bases. CDR1 is LNHDA and CDR2 is SQIVND in the germline V gene (reference sequence). CDR3 length: 13 amino acids. The source of this sequence is a woman between 18 and 55 years old with breast cancer. The V gene is TRBV19, the J gene TRBJ2-7; D gene unclear. This material consisted of duodenum tissue, taken at autopsy. The chain's CDR3 is CASRGQSTYEQYF. The CDR3 nucleotides read TGTGCCAGTAGAGGGCAGAGTACCTACGAGCAGTACTTC.